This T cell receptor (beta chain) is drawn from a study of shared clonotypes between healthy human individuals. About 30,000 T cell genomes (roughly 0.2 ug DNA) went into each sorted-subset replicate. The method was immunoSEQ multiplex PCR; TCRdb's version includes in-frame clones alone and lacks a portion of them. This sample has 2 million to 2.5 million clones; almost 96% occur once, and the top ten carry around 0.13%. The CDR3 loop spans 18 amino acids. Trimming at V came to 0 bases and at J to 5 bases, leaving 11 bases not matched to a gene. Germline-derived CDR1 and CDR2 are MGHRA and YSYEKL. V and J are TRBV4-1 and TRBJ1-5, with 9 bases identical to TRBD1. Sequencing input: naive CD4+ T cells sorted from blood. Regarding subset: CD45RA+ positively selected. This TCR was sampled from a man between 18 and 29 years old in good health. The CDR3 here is CASSQDQGQGQGYQPQHF. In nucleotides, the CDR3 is TGCGCCAGCAGCCAAGATCAGGGACAGGGCCAGGGCTATCAGCCCCAGCATTTT.